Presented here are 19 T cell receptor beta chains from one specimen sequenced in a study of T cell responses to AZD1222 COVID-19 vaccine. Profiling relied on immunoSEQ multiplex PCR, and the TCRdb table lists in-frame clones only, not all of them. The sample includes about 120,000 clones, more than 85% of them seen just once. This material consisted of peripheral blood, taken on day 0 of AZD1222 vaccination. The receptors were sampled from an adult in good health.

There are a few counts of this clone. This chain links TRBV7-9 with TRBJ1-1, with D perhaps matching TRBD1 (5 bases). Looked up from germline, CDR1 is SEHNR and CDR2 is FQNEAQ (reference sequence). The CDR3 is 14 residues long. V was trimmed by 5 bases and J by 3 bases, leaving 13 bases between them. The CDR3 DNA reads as TGTGCCAGCAGCGGAGGGGTTCGGGACACTGAAGCTTTCTTT. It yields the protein CASSGGVRDTEAFF.

The CDR3 region is CASSQAGLGRNTEAFF. The CDR3 nucleotides read TGTGCCAGCAGCCAAGCCGGACTGGGAAGGAACACTGAAGCTTTCTTT. The chain is built from TRBV5-4 and TRBJ1-1; no firm D call. The CDR3 runs to 16 residues. Trimming pared 4 bases from V and 1 base from J, leaving 17 bases between. Germline-derived CDR1 and CDR2 are SGHNT and YYREEE (reference sequence). Based on the CDR3 plus reference TRBV5-4 and TRBJ1-1, the full variable domain is ETGVTQSPTHLIKTRGQQVTLRCSSQSGHNTVSWYQQALGQGPQFIFQYYREEENGRGNFPPRFSGLQFPNYSSELNVNALELDDSALYLCASSQAGLGRNTEAFFGQGTRLTVV.

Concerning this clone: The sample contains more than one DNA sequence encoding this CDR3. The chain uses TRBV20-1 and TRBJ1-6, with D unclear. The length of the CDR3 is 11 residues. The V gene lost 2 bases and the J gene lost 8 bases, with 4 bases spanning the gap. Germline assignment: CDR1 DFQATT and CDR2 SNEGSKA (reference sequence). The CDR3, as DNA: TGCAGTGCTAGATACGATTCACCCCTCCACTTT. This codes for CSARYDSPLHF.

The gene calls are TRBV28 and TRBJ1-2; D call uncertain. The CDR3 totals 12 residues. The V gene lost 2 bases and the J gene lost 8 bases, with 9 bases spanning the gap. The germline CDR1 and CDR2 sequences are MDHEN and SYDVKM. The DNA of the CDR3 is TGTGCCAGCAGTTTAGGAGCGGGGGGCTACACCTTC. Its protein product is CASSLGAGGYTF.

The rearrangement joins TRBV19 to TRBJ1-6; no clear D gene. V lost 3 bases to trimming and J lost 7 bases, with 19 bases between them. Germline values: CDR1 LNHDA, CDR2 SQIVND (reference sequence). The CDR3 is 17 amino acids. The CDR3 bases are TGTGCCAGTAGTATCCGTCTGGCTAAGAGGCCCAATTCACCCCTCCACTTT. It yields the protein CASSIRLAKRPNSPLHF.

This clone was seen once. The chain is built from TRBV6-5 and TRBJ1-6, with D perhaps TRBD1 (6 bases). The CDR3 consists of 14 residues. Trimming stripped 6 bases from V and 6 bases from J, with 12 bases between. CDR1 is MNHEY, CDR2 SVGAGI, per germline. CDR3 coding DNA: TGTGCCAGCAGCTATACAGGGAGTAATTCACCCCTCCACTTT. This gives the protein CASSYTGSNSPLHF.

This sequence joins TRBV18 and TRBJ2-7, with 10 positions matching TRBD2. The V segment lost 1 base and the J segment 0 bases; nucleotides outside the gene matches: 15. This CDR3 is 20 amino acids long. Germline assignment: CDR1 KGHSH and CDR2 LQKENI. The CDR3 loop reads CASSPREPRLAGPLSYEQYF. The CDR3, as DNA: TGTGCCAGCTCACCACGGGAGCCCAGACTAGCGGGTCCACTCTCCTACGAGCAGTACTTC.

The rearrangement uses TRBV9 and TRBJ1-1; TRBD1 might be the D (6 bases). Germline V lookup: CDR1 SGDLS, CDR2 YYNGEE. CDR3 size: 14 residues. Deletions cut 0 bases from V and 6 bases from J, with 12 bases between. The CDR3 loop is CASSVEGDNPEAFF. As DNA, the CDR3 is TGTGCCAGCAGCGTAGAAGGGGACAACCCTGAAGCTTTCTTT.

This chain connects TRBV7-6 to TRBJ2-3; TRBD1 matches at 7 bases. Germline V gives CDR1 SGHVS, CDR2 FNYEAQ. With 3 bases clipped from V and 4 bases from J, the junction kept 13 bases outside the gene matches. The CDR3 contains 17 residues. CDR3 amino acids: CASSFLRRDSSSDTQYF. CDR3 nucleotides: TGTGCCAGCAGCTTCCTAAGAAGGGACAGCAGCTCAGATACGCAGTATTTT.

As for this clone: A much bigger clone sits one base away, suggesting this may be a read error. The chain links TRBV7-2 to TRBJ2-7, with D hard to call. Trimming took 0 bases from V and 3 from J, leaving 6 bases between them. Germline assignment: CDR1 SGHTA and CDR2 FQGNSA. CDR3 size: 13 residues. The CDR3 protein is CASSLAGNYEQYF. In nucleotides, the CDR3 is TGTGCCAGCAGCTTAGCAGGGAACTACGAGCAGTACTTC.

This CDR3 is CASAQRGAGYGYTF. CDR3 DNA: TGTGCCAGCGCCCAGAGGGGCGCTGGCTATGGCTACACCTTC. The chain employs TRBV6-5 and TRBJ1-2, with a possible D match to TRBD1 (5 bases). Trimming removed 8 bases from V and 4 bases from J, with 17 bases in between. The CDR3 has 14 amino acids. Germline values: CDR1 MNHEY, CDR2 SVGAGI.

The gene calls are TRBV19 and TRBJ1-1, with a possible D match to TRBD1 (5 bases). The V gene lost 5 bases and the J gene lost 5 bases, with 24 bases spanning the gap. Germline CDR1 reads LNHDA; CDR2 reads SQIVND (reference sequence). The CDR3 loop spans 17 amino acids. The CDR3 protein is CASSHRSGGFSGTEAFF. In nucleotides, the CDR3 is TGTGCCAGTAGTCACCGTTCTGGGGGGTTTAGCGGGACTGAAGCTTTCTTT.

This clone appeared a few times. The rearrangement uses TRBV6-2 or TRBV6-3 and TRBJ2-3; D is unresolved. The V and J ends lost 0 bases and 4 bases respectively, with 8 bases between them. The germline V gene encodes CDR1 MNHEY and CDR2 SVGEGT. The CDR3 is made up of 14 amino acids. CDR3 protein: CASSYSIGPDTQYF. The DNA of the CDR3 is TGTGCCAGCAGTTACTCGATAGGGCCAGATACGCAGTATTTT.

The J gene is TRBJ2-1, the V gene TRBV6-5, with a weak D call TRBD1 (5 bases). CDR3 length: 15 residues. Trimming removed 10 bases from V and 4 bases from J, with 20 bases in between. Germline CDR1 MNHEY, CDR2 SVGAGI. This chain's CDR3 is CAIQGRGFSYNEQFF. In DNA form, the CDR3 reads TGTGCCATCCAAGGAAGGGGCTTTTCATACAATGAGCAGTTCTTC.

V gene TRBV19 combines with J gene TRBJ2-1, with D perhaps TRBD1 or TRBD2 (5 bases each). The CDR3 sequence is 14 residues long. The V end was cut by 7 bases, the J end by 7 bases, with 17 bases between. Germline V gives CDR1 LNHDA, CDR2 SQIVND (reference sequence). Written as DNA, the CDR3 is TGTGCCAGTAAACCTCCGGGACCGATTAATGAGCAGTTCTTC. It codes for CASKPPGPINEQFF.

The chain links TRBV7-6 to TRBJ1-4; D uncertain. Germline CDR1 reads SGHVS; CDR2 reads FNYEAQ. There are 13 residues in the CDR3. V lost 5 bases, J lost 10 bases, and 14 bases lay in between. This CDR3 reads CASSHLMDVKLFF. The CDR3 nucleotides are TGTGCCAGCAGCCACCTAATGGATGTAAAACTGTTTTTT.

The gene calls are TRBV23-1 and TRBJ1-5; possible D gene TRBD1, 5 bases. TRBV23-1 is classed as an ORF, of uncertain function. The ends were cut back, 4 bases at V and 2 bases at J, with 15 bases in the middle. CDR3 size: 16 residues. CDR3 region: CASSRGLPAGNQPQHF. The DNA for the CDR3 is TGCGCCAGCAGTCGGGGACTCCCGGCGGGCAATCAGCCCCAGCATTTT.

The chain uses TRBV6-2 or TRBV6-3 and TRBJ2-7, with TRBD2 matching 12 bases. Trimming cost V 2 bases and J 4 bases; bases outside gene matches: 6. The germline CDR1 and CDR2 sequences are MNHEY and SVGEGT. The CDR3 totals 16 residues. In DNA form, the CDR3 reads TGTGCCAGCAGTTACCGAGCTAGCGGGGGGGCTTACGAGCAGTACTTC. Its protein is CASSYRASGGAYEQYF.

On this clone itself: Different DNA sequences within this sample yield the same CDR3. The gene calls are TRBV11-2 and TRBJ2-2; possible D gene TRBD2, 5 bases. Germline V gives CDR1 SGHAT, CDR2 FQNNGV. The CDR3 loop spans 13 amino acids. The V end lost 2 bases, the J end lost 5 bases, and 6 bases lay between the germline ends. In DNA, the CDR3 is TGTGCCAGCAGCTTATCGGGGACCGGGGAGCTGTTTTTT. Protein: CASSLSGTGELFF.